The entry below gives a single TCR beta chain sequence along with its context. This clone occurred a few times. Its specific antigen is unknown. No qualities accompany the bases; no much larger clone lies one base away. The protocol used for the library was the immunoSEQ multiplex PCR assay. TCRdb's version of the immuneACCESS table is confined to in-frame rearrangements and falls short of the full clone set. An unresolved V gene accounts for under half of the shortfall where checked; the remainder is of unknown origin. The sample includes around 65,000 clones, with around 86% observed a single time. Approximately 4.7% of the sample is taken by the ten largest. From the cysteine up to the phenylalanine, the CDR3 has a length of 15 residues. This entry keeps only the CDR3 DNA: 45 bases, framed from base 1. The entry originates in a study of technical replicates of blood from several donors listed by TCRdb under 2017.

This chain is built from TRBV21-1 and TRBJ1-1; the DNA was not compared with TRBD1, the D call given in the table. TRBV21-1 is deemed a pseudogene. The receptor was derived from a human donor in good health. Some clones in this sample may be carry-over from other donors' samples. Specimen: PBMCs. Here the CDR3 is given as CASSSKDRVNTEAFF. The DNA is TGTGCCAGCAGCTCGAAGGACAGGGTAAACACTGAAGCTTTCTTT.